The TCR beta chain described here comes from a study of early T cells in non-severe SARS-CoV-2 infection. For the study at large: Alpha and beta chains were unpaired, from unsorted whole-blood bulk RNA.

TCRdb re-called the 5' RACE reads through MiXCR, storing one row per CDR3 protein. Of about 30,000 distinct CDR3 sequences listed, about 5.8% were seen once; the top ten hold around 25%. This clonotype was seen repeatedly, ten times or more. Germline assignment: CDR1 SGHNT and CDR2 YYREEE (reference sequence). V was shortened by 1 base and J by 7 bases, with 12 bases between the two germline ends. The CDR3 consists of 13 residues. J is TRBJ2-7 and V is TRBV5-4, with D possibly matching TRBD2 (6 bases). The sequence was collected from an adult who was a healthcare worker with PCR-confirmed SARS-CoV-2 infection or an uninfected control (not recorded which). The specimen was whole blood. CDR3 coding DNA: TGTGCCAGCAGCTTGAGACGGAGCGGGGAGCAGTACTTC. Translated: CASSLRRSGEQYF.